These 25 T cell receptor beta chains originate from one sample sequenced in a study of blood T cells in healthy people across ages. A J-beta primer mix and a sample-barcoded 5' primer were used in a second PCR of about 6 to 12 cycles. TCRdb recomputed calls from the 5' RACE reads with MiXCR, one row per CDR3 protein. The data show just over 800,000 distinct CDR3 sequences, 62% seen once. The source material was blood. The receptor source for this set is a man aged 25 to 40 in good health.

J is TRBJ1-2 and V is TRBV4-1; TRBD1 matches 7 bases. Losses at the gene ends were 0 bases for V and 4 bases for J; bases not matched to a gene: 5. This CDR3 has 15 amino acids. From germline, CDR1 is MGHRA and CDR2 YSYEKL. The CDR3 bases are TGCGCCAGCAGCCAAGAAAGAGGGGGCGGCTATGGCTACACCTTC. This codes for CASSQERGGGYGYTF.

The chain carries TRBV6-1 and TRBJ1-2; no reliable D call. V dropped 2 bases and J dropped 2 bases, with 3 bases sitting between them. This CDR3 has 12 residues. Germline assignment: CDR1 MNHNS and CDR2 SASEGT. Here the CDR3 DNA reads TGTGCCAGCAGTGAAAGGAACTATGGCTACACCTTC. Protein product: CASSERNYGYTF.

This clonotype was found many times. This rearrangement joins TRBV2 to TRBJ2-1; D is unclear. The CDR3 is made up of 13 amino acids. Germline CDR1 reads SNHLY; CDR2 reads FYNNEI. V was clipped by 5 bases and J by 5 bases, with 10 bases between them. The CDR3 region is CASSQNTDNEQFF. The CDR3 DNA follows: TGTGCCAGCAGTCAAAACACAGACAATGAGCAGTTCTTC. The complete variable domain, with remaining parts taken from reference TRBV2 and TRBJ2-1, reads EPEVTQTPSHQVTQMGQEVILRCVPISNHLYFYWYRQILGQKVEFLVSFYNNEISEKSEIFDDQFSVERPDGSNFTLKIRSTKLEDSAMYFCASSQNTDNEQFFGPGTRLTVL.

In this sample, this clonotype turned up a few times. The chain joins TRBV12-3 or TRBV12-4 to TRBJ1-6, with 9 bases that match TRBD1. This CDR3 has 14 residues. The ends lost 5 bases at V and 6 bases at J; junction bases unmatched: 2. The CDR3 loop is CASSDRGSNSPLHF. The CDR3 coding sequence is TGTGCCAGCAGTGACAGGGGGAGTAATTCACCCCTCCACTTT.

This chain uses TRBV20-1 with TRBJ2-3, with 10 bases matching TRBD1. CDR1 and CDR2 (germline): DFQATT, SNEGSKA (reference sequence). V trimming: 6 bases; J trimming: 3 bases; junction bases outside the gene matches: 12. The CDR3 loop spans 16 amino acids. The CDR3 DNA is TGCAGTGCCCAGAAGACAGGGGGCTTTAAAACAGATACGCAGTATTTT. Its translation is CSAQKTGGFKTDTQYF.

J is TRBJ1-5 and V is TRBV30, with D uncertain. Germline loops: CDR1 GTSNPN, CDR2 SVGIG (reference sequence). Trimming took 1 base from V and 3 from J, leaving 4 bases between them. The CDR3 is made up of 12 amino acids. Here the CDR3 DNA reads TGTGCCTGGAGTGGCACCAATCAGCCCCAGCATTTT. Residues: CAWSGTNQPQHF.

V is TRBV7-9 and J is TRBJ2-2; maybe TRBD2 (5 bases). The CDR3 is 16 amino acids. Trimming cost V 1 base and J 1 base, with 10 bases left between them. Germline V gene data show CDR1 as SEHNR and CDR2 as FQNEAQ (reference sequence). CDR3 in DNA: TGTGCCAGCAGCTTAGACGCGACTATGAACACCGGGGAGCTGTTTTTT. Its translation: CASSLDATMNTGELFF.

V gene TRBV19 combines with J gene TRBJ2-6; D unclear. Germline CDR1 is LNHDA and CDR2 is SQIVND (reference sequence). V was trimmed by 3 bases and J by 5 bases, leaving 8 bases between them. This CDR3 spans 14 amino acids. In DNA, the CDR3 is TGTGCCAGTAGTATTGGTTGGAGGGCCAACGTCCTGACTTTC. This translates into CASSIGWRANVLTF. Full variable domain (outside the CDR3, taken from reference TRBV19 and TRBJ2-6): DGGITQSPKYLFRKEGQNVTLSCEQNLNHDAMYWYRQDPGQGLRLIYYSQIVNDFQKGDIAEGYSVSREKKESFPLTVTSAQKNPTAFYLCASSIGWRANVLTFGAGSRLTVL.

V gene TRBV11-2 combines with J gene TRBJ1-2; D uncertain. This CDR3 is 15 amino acids long. The germline V and J ends were trimmed by 0 bases and 4 bases, with 12 bases remaining between them. Germline CDR1 SGHAT, CDR2 FQNNGV. The CDR3 sequence: CASSLDPGGIYGYTF. CDR3 nucleotide sequence: TGTGCCAGCAGCTTAGACCCAGGTGGAATCTATGGCTACACCTTC.

This clonotype appeared a few times. Written as DNA, the CDR3 is TGTGCCAGCAGCGCACCTACTGGGACGGGTAGATACTCCTACGAGCAGTACTTC. It translates to CASSAPTGTGRYSYEQYF. J is TRBJ2-7 and V is TRBV7-9, with D perhaps given as TRBD1 or TRBD2 (5 bases each). V lost 5 bases to trimming and J lost 0 bases, with 23 bases between them. Per the germline V gene, CDR1 is SEHNR and CDR2 is FQNEAQ (reference sequence). The CDR3 consists of 18 residues.

The sample holds a few counts of this clonotype. The chain recombines TRBV29-1 with TRBJ2-5; maybe TRBD1 (6 bases). The germline CDR1 and CDR2 sequences are SQVTM and ANQGSEA. CDR3 length equals 12 residues. The ends were cut back, 6 bases at V and 4 bases at J, with 12 bases in the middle. CDR3 nucleotides: TGCAGCGTACGGGACATTGGAGAGACCCAGTACTTC. It yields the protein CSVRDIGETQYF.

The V call is TRBV4-2, the J call TRBJ2-3; 8 bases line up with TRBD2. Germline CDR1 LGHNA, CDR2 YNFKEQ. V was clipped by 4 bases and J by 2 bases; unmatched bases: 14. This CDR3 region has 18 residues. As DNA, the CDR3 is TGTGCCAGCAGCCCCCAATTCGGCGGGGGGTTCCTCACAGATACGCAGTATTTT. Protein sequence: CASSPQFGGGFLTDTQYF.

The rearrangement joins TRBV20-1 to TRBJ2-5; D tentatively fits TRBD1 or TRBD2 (6 bases each). CDR1 DFQATT and CDR2 SNEGSKA come from the germline V gene (reference sequence). Trimming removed 4 bases from V and 5 bases from J, with 20 bases in between. The CDR3 is made up of 15 amino acids. The CDR3 sequence is CSAKPGGPWMETQYF. The CDR3 coding sequence is TGCAGTGCTAAACCCGGGGGCCCGTGGATGGAGACCCAGTACTTC.

This clonotype was seen a few times. The V gene is TRBV6-2 or TRBV6-3, the J gene TRBJ1-2; a possible D gene is TRBD1 (5 bases). The CDR3 extends over 14 amino acids. In germline, CDR1 is MNHEY, CDR2 SVGEGT. Trimming removed 6 bases from V and 8 bases from J, with 19 bases in between. CDR3 nucleotides: TGTGCCAGCAGGCCCGACAGAGAACTGGGAGGCTACACCTTC. Residues: CASRPDRELGGYTF.

The genes are TRBV11-1 and TRBJ2-1; D is unclear. Deletions cut 7 bases from V and 5 bases from J, with 9 bases between. Germline values: CDR1 SGHAT, CDR2 FQDESV (reference sequence). This CDR3 has 12 residues. The CDR3 bases are TGTGCCAGCATAGGTGGGGACAATGAGCAGTTCTTC. Protein sequence: CASIGGDNEQFF.

The chain employs TRBV6-2 or TRBV6-3 and TRBJ1-4, with unresolved D. V lost 7 bases to trimming and J lost 3 bases, with 12 bases between them. Per the germline V gene, CDR1 is MNHEY and CDR2 is SVGEGT. This CDR3 region has 14 residues. As DNA, the CDR3 is TGTGCCAGCACCCCGCGGGCGGCTAATGAAAAACTGTTTTTT. Its translation is CASTPRAANEKLFF.

This clonotype was observed a handful of times. V is TRBV15 and J is TRBJ2-2; a possible D gene is TRBD1 (5 bases). Trimming stripped 0 bases from V and 3 bases from J, with 5 bases between. This CDR3 contains 14 residues. Germline V lookup: CDR1 LNHNV, CDR2 YYDKDF (reference sequence). CDR3 bases: TGTGCCACCAGCAGAGAAGGGGACACCGGGGAGCTGTTTTTT. Protein sequence: CATSREGDTGELFF.

This clonotype was counted ten times or more. V and J are TRBV29-1 and TRBJ1-5; TRBD1 aligns across 9 bases. Trimming cost V 4 bases and J 5 bases; bases outside gene matches: 3. From germline, CDR1 is SQVTM and CDR2 ANQGSEA. This CDR3 comprises 13 residues. CDR3 sequence reads: CSVGRDRDQPQHF. DNA of the CDR3: TGCAGCGTTGGCCGGGACAGGGATCAGCCCCAGCATTTT.

The chain is built from TRBV6-6 and TRBJ2-7, with TRBD2 matching over 14 bases. The CDR3 is 15 residues long. From germline, CDR1 is MNHNY and CDR2 SVGAGI (reference sequence). J was trimmed by 0 bases and V by 7 bases; bases with no gene match: 2. The CDR3 reads CASMGTSGGSYEQYF. The CDR3 DNA reads as TGTGCCAGCATGGGGACTAGCGGGGGCTCCTACGAGCAGTACTTC.

V is TRBV9 and J is TRBJ2-1, with D perhaps TRBD1 (6 bases). V dropped 0 bases and J dropped 8 bases, with 15 bases sitting between them. CDR1 SGDLS and CDR2 YYNGEE come from the germline V gene. The CDR3 is 15 residues long. Here the CDR3 reads CASSVARGGRDEQFF. CDR3 sequence (DNA): TGTGCCAGCAGCGTAGCTCGTGGGGGCCGGGATGAGCAGTTCTTC.

The V call is TRBV11-1, the J call TRBJ1-2; 8 bases line up with TRBD1. The CDR3 length is 14 residues. Germline lookup yields CDR1 SGHAT and CDR2 FQDESV (reference sequence). Trimming removed 5 bases from V and 4 bases from J; junction bases left unmatched: 6. The CDR3 region has the DNA TGTGCCAGCAGCCAGGGGGCCTCCTCCTATGGCTACACCTTC. As protein: CASSQGASSYGYTF. Full variable domain (rest looked up from reference TRBV11-1 and TRBJ1-2): EAEVAQSPRYKITEKSQAVAFWCDPISGHATLYWYRQILGQGPELLVQFQDESVVDDSQLPKDRFSAERLKGVDSTLKIQPAELGDSAMYLCASSQGASSYGYTFGSGTRLTVV.

This clonotype was seen a few times. V usage is TRBV12-3 or TRBV12-4 and J usage is TRBJ2-1, with unresolved D. Between the trimmed V and J ends, which lost 6 bases and 10 bases, there was a span of 13 bases. The CDR3 length is 12 residues. CDR3 DNA: TGTGCCAGCAGCCCAGATCAGTACGAGCAGTTCTTC. Its translation: CASSPDQYEQFF.

The CDR3 bases are TGCAGTGCTAGAGACGGGACTCGGGGAGCGGGGGGCCGAGAGACCCAGTACTTC. This encodes CSARDGTRGAGGRETQYF. V usage is TRBV20-1 and J usage is TRBJ2-7; 9 nucleotides agree with TRBD2. The end of the DNA is better explained by TRBJ2-5, so the J call may be wrong. The CDR3 is made up of 18 amino acids. Germline V CDR1 and CDR2: DFQATT, SNEGSKA (reference sequence).

The CDR3: CATSREERDRDTQYF. The CDR3 DNA sequence: TGTGCCACCAGCAGAGAAGAGCGGGACAGGGATACGCAGTATTTT. The chain recombines TRBV15 with TRBJ2-3; tentatively, D is TRBD1 (8 bases). Trimming removed 0 bases at V and 6 bases at J, with 13 bases between. The CDR3 is made up of 15 amino acids. CDR1 is LNHNV and CDR2 is YYDKDF in the germline V gene (reference sequence).

The chain employs TRBV29-1 and TRBJ1-1; 8 nucleotides agree with TRBD1. CDR1 and CDR2 from the germline V gene are SQVTM and ANQGSEA. The CDR3 has 13 residues. J lost 2 bases, V lost 5 bases, and 4 bases had no gene match. CDR3 nucleotides: TGCAGCGTTCACCAGGGGGCTAACACTGAAGCTTTCTTT. This encodes CSVHQGANTEAFF.